This T cell receptor (beta chain) was profiled in a study of blood T cell repertoires in COVID-19. Looking at the study overall: Nucleic acid was either cDNA or gDNA, and it came from T cells, B-cell-depleted T cells, or PBMCs.

In the source study's methods: Scientists estimated how many nucleated cells there were by amplifying reference gene primers. The table came from immunoSEQ multiplex PCR; TCRdb's copy has only in-frame clones and leaves some out. V and J calls and clone size come straight from that table; D and trimming were deduced from the DNA. This sample carries approximately 320,000 clones, about 91% of them seen once, and the ten largest clones take about 8.9%. Across under 25 US areas, participants ranged in age from roughly 18 to 95 years. The CDR3 totals 15 residues. Looked up from germline, CDR1 is LGHNA and CDR2 is YSLEER. The V and J ends lost 3 bases and 3 bases, in that order; junction bases with no gene match: 4.

The source is a woman aged 18 to 35 who had recovered from COVID-19. The chain employs TRBV4-3 and TRBJ2-3, with 9 bases identical to TRBD1. Sequenced sample: PBMCs or T cells enriched from blood (not recorded which). CDR3 in amino acids: CASSHRDRVTDTQYF. In DNA form, the CDR3 reads TGCGCCAGCAGCCACCGGGACAGGGTAACAGATACGCAGTATTTT.